This T cell receptor (beta chain) comes out of a study of blood T cell repertoires in COVID-19. Study context: Acute and convalescent COVID-19 samples came from the United States, Italy and Spain.

In its sample, this clone was seen a few times. Germline assignment: CDR1 SGDLS and CDR2 YYNGEE. Trimming at V came to 2 bases and at J to 0 bases, leaving 1 base not matched to a gene. The CDR3 spans 15 residues. TCRdb's copy holds only in-frame clones and misses some; the assay was immunoSEQ multiplex PCR. The data hold tens of thousands of clones, with about 83% observed a single time. The V gene is TRBV9, the J gene TRBJ2-7; 11 bases are shared with TRBD1. This TCR derives from a human donor in a cohort sampled during active COVID-19. Source material: peripheral blood. This chain's CDR3 is CASSVGQGASYEQYF. The CDR3 bases are TGTGCCAGCAGCGTTGGACAGGGGGCCTCCTACGAGCAGTACTTC.